This TCR beta chain originates from a study of blood T cell repertoires in COVID-19. Study as a whole: Acute and convalescent COVID-19 specimens originated in the United States, Italy and Spain.

Source study methods: Amplification with reference gene primers provided the estimates of nucleated cell counts. Method: immunoSEQ multiplex PCR; TCRdb's copy keeps in-frame clones and lacks some. The V and J calls and the clone size are those of that table, but D and trimming were determined from the DNA. The sample records nearly 95,000 clones, around 86% being singletons. Germline CDR1 and CDR2: SGHTA and FQGNSA. The CDR3 runs to 14 residues. Trimming took 1 base from V and 3 from J, leaving 7 bases between them. The sequence came from a woman older than 75 with acute or convalescent COVID-19. The sequenced sample was peripheral blood. This chain uses TRBV7-2 with TRBJ1-3, with D perhaps TRBD1 (6 bases). For the CDR3, the DNA is TGTGCCAGCAGCTTAGGGGGGCGTGGAAACACCATATATTTT. This encodes CASSLGGRGNTIYF.